These T cell receptor beta chains were read from a single sample in a study of CD8+ T cells in alopecia areata. Repertoires were generated with immunoSEQ multiplex PCR, while TCRdb's copy carries only in-frame clones and drops some. The repertoire has 170,000 or so clones, 50% to 70% of them found once; the top ten carry approximately 1.7%. The source material was CD4+ T cells sorted from blood, sampled at week 0. These receptor sequences come from a human donor with alopecia areata. Each CDR3 is given with its conserved first and last residue. The D gene is left open where the match is weak. Size is stated for part of the rows, as once, few or many counts, or as a class when the clone is expanded.

cdr3_nt	cdr3_aa	j_call	v_call	clone_size	d_call
TGTGCCAGCAGTCCCTCGTGGGGCTACGAGCAGTACTTC	CASSPSWGYEQYF	TRBJ2-7	TRBV27	-	-
TGCAGTGCTAGTCGAGGGTACGAGCAGTACTTC	CSASRGYEQYF	TRBJ2-7	TRBV20-1	-	-
TGCAGCGTCCTACTAATGAACACTGAAGCTTTCTTT	CSVLLMNTEAFF	TRBJ1-1	TRBV29-1	-	-
TGTGCCAGCTCACTCAACAGTAAACCTAGCACAGATACGCAGTATTTT	CASSLNSKPSTDTQYF	TRBJ2-3	TRBV18	-	-
TGCGCCAGCAGTTCCGGGACAGGGGGCAGGAACTATGGCTACACCTTC	CASSSGTGGRNYGYTF	TRBJ1-2	TRBV5-1	-	TRBD1
TGTGCCTCCGGACAGGGTATCTATGGCTACACCTTC	CASGQGIYGYTF	TRBJ1-2	TRBV30	-	TRBD1
TGCGCCAGCAGCCAAGAACGAGGGGGTAGCAATCAGCCCCAGCATTTT	CASSQERGGSNQPQHF	TRBJ1-5	TRBV4-1	few	-
TGTGCCAGCAGTTACTCTAGGGGAGTCGGGGAGCTGTTTTTT	CASSYSRGVGELFF	TRBJ2-2	TRBV6-5	-	-
TGTGCCAGCAGGGAAACAGGGGGGCTGGGAAAACTGTTTTTT	CASRETGGLGKLFF	TRBJ1-4	TRBV6-4	-	TRBD1
TGTGCCAGCAGCTTCCCCGGGGAGACCCAGTACTTC	CASSFPGETQYF	TRBJ2-5	TRBV5-6	few	-
TGCAGCGTTGCGCCGGATAGCAATCAGCCCCAGCATTTT	CSVAPDSNQPQHF	TRBJ1-5	TRBV29-1	few	-
TGCGCCAGCAGCCAACGGTCGGGGTTAAACACAGATACGCAGTATTTT	CASSQRSGLNTDTQYF	TRBJ2-3	TRBV4-3	-	-
TGTGCCAGCTGCCCGCAAAGGGGAGGCGGCTACACCTTC	CASCPQRGGGYTF	TRBJ1-2	TRBV19	-	-
TGCAGCGTTAATAGGGGGCAGGAGACCCAGTACTTC	CSVNRGQETQYF	TRBJ2-5	TRBV29-1	-	TRBD1
TGCGCCAGCAGCTTGGAAGTACTAGCGGGGGGGCGTGGCACAGATACGCAGTATTTT	CASSLEVLAGGRGTDTQYF	TRBJ2-3	TRBV5-1	-	TRBD2
TGCAGCGTTGCGCGGGGCTCATCACAGCAAGCTTTCTTT	CSVARGSSQQAFF	TRBJ1-1	TRBV29-1	-	-
TGTGCCAGCAGTTACCAGAGATGGACTGAAGCTTTCTTT	CASSYQRWTEAFF	TRBJ1-1	TRBV6-5	-	-